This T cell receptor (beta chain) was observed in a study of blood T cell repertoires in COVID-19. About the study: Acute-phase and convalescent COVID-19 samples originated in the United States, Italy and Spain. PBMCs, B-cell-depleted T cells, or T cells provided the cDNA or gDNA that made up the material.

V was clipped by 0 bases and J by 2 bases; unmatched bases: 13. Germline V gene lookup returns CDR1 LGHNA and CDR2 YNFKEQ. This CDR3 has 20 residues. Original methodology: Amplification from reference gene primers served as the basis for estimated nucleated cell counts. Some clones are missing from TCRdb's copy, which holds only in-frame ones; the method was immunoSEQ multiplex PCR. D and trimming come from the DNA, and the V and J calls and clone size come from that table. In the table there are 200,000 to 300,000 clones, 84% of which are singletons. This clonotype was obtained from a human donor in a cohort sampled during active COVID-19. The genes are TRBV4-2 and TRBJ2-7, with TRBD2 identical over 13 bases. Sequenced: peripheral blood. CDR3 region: CASSQDLPQLAGGPAYEQYF. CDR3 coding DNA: TGTGCCAGCAGCCAAGATCTCCCCCAACTAGCGGGAGGGCCGGCCTACGAGCAGTACTTC.